A selection of T cell receptor beta chains follows, all from one sample in a study of shared clonotypes between healthy human individuals. The data were produced by immunoSEQ multiplex PCR, yet TCRdb's version contains in-frame clones alone and is incomplete. The table has approximately 2,200,000 clones, about 93% seen once. The sequenced material came from naive CD8+ T cells from PBMCs. These receptors came from a man aged 18 to 29 in good health. Some clones in this sample may be carry-over from other donors' samples. Both conserved end residues are part of each CDR3. A D gene is named only where the DNA matches it firmly.

DNA	CDR3	V	D	J
TGCGCCAGCAGCGACGAAGACAGGCCCCAAGAAGCTTTCTTT	CASSDEDRPQEAFF	TRBV5-1	-	TRBJ1-1
TGCAGCGTCGACAGGGTTAATGAGCAGTTCTTC	CSVDRVNEQFF	TRBV29-1	TRBD1	TRBJ2-1
TGTGCCAGCAGCTTATCTAGCTCCTACAATGAGCAGTTCTTC	CASSLSSSYNEQFF	TRBV7-9	-	TRBJ2-1
TGTGCCAGCAGCTTGTCCCAAGGCGAGCAGTACTTC	CASSLSQGEQYF	TRBV5-6	-	TRBJ2-7
TGTGCCAGCAGCTCGGGGACAGGAACGAACTATGGCTACACCTTC	CASSSGTGTNYGYTF	TRBV7-9	TRBD1	TRBJ1-2
TGTGCCAGCAGCGCCCGGTTGCGGGAGTGGGGCACAGATACGCAGTATTTT	CASSARLREWGTDTQYF	TRBV27	TRBD2	TRBJ2-3
TGTGCCAGCAGTACATACAGGGGAGATCAGCCCCAGCATTTT	CASSTYRGDQPQHF	TRBV28	TRBD1	TRBJ1-5
TGTGCCAGCAGCACCTCCGGGACAGATAACACCGGGGAGCTGTTTTTT	CASSTSGTDNTGELFF	TRBV9	TRBD1	TRBJ2-2
TGTGCCAGCAGTTTACCTCGGTGGCAGCCCCAGCATTTT	CASSLPRWQPQHF	TRBV28	-	TRBJ1-5
TGCGCCAGCAGCCAAGACGTAGGGGACACTGAAGCTTTCTTT	CASSQDVGDTEAFF	TRBV4-3	-	TRBJ1-1
TGTGCCAGCAGCCCGGGACCGGTCGGGGAGCAGTACTTC	CASSPGPVGEQYF	TRBV5-6	-	TRBJ2-7
TGTGCCAGTAGTTCCAGGGTGAGGGCCTATGGCTACACCTTC	CASSSRVRAYGYTF	TRBV19	-	TRBJ1-2
TGTGCCAGCAGCTTAAGCGGCCCCTACGAGCAGTACTTC	CASSLSGPYEQYF	TRBV11-2	-	TRBJ2-7